These 7 T cell receptor beta chains were sequenced from one sample in a study of blood T cells in healthy people across ages. A sample-barcoded 5' primer and a J-beta primer mix were used in a second PCR of roughly 7 to 11 cycles. TCRdb re-called the 5' RACE reads through MiXCR, storing one row per CDR3 protein. The sample shows 450,000 to 600,000 distinct CDR3 sequences, about 29% of them seen only once. These data were also filed under a second study, of T cells of mothers and their children.

The sample was blood. The receptor source for this set is a boy aged 2-9 years in good health.

This clonotype was observed a handful of times. The J gene is TRBJ1-4, the V gene TRBV4-1; 7 bases are shared with TRBD1. The CDR3 contains 14 residues. Germline-derived CDR1 and CDR2 are MGHRA and YSYEKL. The V segment lost 8 bases and the J segment 8 bases; nucleotides outside the gene matches: 11. Here the CDR3 reads CASGIGGTGEKLFF. The CDR3 DNA reads as TGCGCCAGCGGGATAGGGGGCACCGGGGAAAAACTGTTTTTT.

V gene TRBV18 combines with J gene TRBJ1-1, with 7 bases matching TRBD1. This CDR3 is 15 amino acids long. V lost 4 bases and J lost 3; bases outside the gene matches: 8. Germline V gives CDR1 KGHSH, CDR2 LQKENI. CDR3 loop: CASSLQRGRDTEAFF. The CDR3, as DNA: TGTGCCAGCTCACTTCAGAGGGGGCGGGACACTGAAGCTTTCTTT.

This rearrangement joins TRBV18 to TRBJ2-3, with 8 positions matching TRBD2. Germline-derived CDR1 and CDR2 are KGHSH and LQKENI. J gave up 2 bases and V 3 bases, and 4 bases lay outside the gene matches. CDR3 length equals 15 residues. The CDR3 spells CASSPGLAATDTQYF. In DNA form, the CDR3 reads TGTGCCAGCTCACCCGGACTAGCTGCCACAGATACGCAGTATTTT.

This chain joins TRBV12-3 or TRBV12-4 and TRBJ2-7; D may be TRBD2 (6 bases). Trimming took 2 bases from V and 5 from J, leaving 13 bases between them. The CDR3 is 14 residues long. CDR3 sequence: CASSLIYGSDEQYF. CDR3 DNA: TGTGCCAGCAGTTTAATCTACGGGAGCGACGAGCAGTACTTC.

The genes are TRBV4-1 and TRBJ2-5; 7 bases line up with TRBD1. The last part of the DNA fits TRBJ2-7 better; the J call may be wrong. This CDR3 comprises 14 residues. Germline assignment: CDR1 MGHRA and CDR2 YSYEKL. The CDR3 DNA is TGCGCCAGCAGCCAAGGACAGGGTTTTTACGAGCAGTACTTC. Translated: CASSQGQGFYEQYF.

This clonotype was seen only a few times. The chain employs TRBV7-8 and TRBJ1-4; 7 nucleotides agree with TRBD1. Trimming cost V 5 bases and J 0 bases; bases outside gene matches: 15. The germline gives CDR1 SGHVS, CDR2 FQNEAQ. This CDR3 spans 19 amino acids. The CDR3 sequence is CASSPYSRQGIATNEKLFF. CDR3 coding DNA: TGTGCCAGCAGCCCATATTCACGACAGGGTATCGCAACTAATGAAAAACTGTTTTTT.

The V and J genes are TRBV12-3 or TRBV12-4 and TRBJ2-1, with 10 bases that match TRBD2. This CDR3 is built from 15 residues. The trim removed 5 bases at V and 4 bases at J, leaving 5 bases unmatched. The CDR3 protein is CASSKLAGSYNEQFF. In DNA form, the CDR3 reads TGTGCCAGCAGTAAACTAGCGGGGTCGTACAATGAGCAGTTCTTC.